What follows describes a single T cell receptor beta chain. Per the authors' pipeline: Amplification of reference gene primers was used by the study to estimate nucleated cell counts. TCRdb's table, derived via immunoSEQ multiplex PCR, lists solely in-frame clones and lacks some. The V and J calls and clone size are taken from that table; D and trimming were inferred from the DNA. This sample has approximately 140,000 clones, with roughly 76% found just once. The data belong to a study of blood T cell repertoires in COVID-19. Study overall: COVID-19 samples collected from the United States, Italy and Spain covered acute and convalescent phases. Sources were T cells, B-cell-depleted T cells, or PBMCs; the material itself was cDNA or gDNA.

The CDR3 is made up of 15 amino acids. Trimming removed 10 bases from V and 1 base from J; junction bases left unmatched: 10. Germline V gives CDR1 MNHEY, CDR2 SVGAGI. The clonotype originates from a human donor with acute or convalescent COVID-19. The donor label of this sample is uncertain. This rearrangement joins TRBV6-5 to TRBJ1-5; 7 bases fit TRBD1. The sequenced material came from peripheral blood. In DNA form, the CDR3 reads TGTGCCATCAAACCGAGGGGACAGAGCAATCAGCCCCAGCATTTT. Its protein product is CAIKPRGQSNQPQHF.